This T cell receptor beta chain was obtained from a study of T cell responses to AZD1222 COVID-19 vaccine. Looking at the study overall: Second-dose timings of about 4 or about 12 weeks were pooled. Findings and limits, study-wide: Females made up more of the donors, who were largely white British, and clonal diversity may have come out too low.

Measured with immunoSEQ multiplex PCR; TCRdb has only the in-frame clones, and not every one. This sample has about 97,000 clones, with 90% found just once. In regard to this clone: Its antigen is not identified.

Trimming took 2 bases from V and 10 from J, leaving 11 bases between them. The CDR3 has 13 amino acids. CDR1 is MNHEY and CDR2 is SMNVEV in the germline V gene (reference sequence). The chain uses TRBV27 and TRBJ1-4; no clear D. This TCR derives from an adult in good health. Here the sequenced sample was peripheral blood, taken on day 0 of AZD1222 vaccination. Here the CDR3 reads CASSLKGLGKLFF. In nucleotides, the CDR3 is TGTGCCAGCAGTTTAAAGGGTCTGGGAAAACTGTTTTTT.